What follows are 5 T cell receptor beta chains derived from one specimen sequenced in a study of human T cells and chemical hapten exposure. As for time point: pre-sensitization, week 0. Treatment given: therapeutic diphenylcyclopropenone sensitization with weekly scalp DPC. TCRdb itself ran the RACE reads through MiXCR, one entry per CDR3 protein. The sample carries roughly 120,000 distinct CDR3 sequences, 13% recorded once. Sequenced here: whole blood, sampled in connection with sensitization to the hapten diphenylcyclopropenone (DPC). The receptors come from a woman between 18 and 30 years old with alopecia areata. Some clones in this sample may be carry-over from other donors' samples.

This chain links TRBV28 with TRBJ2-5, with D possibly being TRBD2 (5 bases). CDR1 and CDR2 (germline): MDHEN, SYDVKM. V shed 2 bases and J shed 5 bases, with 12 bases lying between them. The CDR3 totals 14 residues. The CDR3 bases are TGTGCCAGCAGTTTAACGGGGAACGGCGAGACCCAGTACTTC. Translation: CASSLTGNGETQYF.

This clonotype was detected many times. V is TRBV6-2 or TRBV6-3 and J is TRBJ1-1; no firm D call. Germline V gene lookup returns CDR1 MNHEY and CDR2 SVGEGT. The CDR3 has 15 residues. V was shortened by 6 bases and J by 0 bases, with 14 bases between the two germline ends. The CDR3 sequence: CASRPEHTVNTEAFF. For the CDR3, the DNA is TGTGCCAGCAGACCCGAACATACAGTGAACACTGAAGCTTTCTTT.

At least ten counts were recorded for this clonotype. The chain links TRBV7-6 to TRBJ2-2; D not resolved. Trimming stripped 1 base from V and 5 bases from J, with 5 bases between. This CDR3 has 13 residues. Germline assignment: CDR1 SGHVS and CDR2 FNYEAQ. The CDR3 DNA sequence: TGTGCCAGCAGCTTAGTTAGAACCGGGGAGCTGTTTTTT. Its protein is CASSLVRTGELFF.

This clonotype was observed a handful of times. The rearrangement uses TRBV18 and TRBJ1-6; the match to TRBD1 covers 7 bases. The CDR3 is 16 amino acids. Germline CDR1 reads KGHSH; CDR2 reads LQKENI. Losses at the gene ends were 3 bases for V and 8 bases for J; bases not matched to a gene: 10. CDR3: CASSPIGTAGDSPLHF. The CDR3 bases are TGTGCCAGCTCACCTATCGGGACAGCAGGGGATTCACCCCTCCACTTT. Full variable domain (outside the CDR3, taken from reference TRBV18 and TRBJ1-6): NAGVMQNPRHLVRRRGQEARLRCSPMKGHSHVYWYRQLPEEGLKFMVYLQKENIIDESGMPKERFSAEFPKEGPSILRIQQVVRGDSAAYFCASSPIGTAGDSPLHFGNGTRLTVT.

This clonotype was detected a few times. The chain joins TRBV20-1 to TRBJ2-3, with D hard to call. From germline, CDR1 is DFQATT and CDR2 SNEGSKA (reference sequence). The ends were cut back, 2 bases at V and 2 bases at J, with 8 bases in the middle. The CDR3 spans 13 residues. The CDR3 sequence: CSARKTITDTQYF. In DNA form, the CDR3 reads TGCAGTGCTAGAAAGACGATCACAGATACGCAGTATTTT.